This is a list of T cell receptor beta chains from one sample in a study of blood T cell repertoires in COVID-19. Some clones are missing from TCRdb's copy, which holds only in-frame ones; the method was immunoSEQ multiplex PCR. The profile shows some 190,000 clones, around 86% of them singletons. The sequenced sample was PBMCs or T cells enriched from blood (not recorded which). Receptors originate from a man aged 35-49 years with acute COVID-19. The CDR3 runs from the conserved cysteine through the conserved F or W. The D gene is left open where the match is weak. Clone sizes are given selectively: once, few, many, or a class where the clone is expanded.

cdr3_length | j_call | clone_size | v_call | d_call | cdr3_aa | cdr3_nt
15 | TRBJ2-3 | - | TRBV9 | - | CASSPRLASTDTQYF | TGTGCCAGCAGCCCGAGGCTAGCGAGCACAGATACGCAGTATTTT
11 | TRBJ2-7 | - | TRBV20-1 | - | CSAVQDYEQYF | TGCAGTGCAGTTCAGGACTACGAGCAGTACTTC
17 | TRBJ2-7 | - | TRBV6-1 | TRBD2 | CASSAPVGGKPFYEQYF | TGTGCCAGCAGTGCCCCTGTCGGGGGGAAGCCGTTCTACGAGCAGTACTTC
14 | TRBJ1-2 | - | TRBV9 | TRBD1 | CASSVRQGNYGYTF | TGTGCCAGCAGCGTGAGACAGGGAAACTATGGCTACACCTTC
14 | TRBJ1-4 | - | TRBV3-1/TRBV3-2 | - | CASSSAGSNEKLFF | TGTGCCAGCAGCTCCGCTGGGAGTAATGAAAAACTGTTTTTT
15 | TRBJ2-3 | once | TRBV19 | - | CASSSGTLSTDTQYF | TGTGCCAGTAGTTCCGGGACACTGAGCACAGATACGCAGTATTTT
14 | TRBJ2-2 | - | TRBV5-1 | - | CTSSLMSSTGELFF | TGCACCAGCAGCTTGATGTCCTCCACCGGGGAGCTGTTTTTT
13 | TRBJ2-7 | - | TRBV6-5 | TRBD2 | CASSPGGDYEQYF | TGTGCCAGCAGTCCCGGGGGGGACTACGAGCAGTACTTC
13 | TRBJ2-2 | few | TRBV25-1 | - | CASIQVNTGELFF | TGTGCCAGCATTCAGGTGAACACCGGGGAGCTGTTTTTT
17 | TRBJ2-1 | - | TRBV6-4 | TRBD2 | CASSLLAGGPLAHEQFF | TGTGCCAGCAGTTTACTAGCGGGAGGGCCTTTGGCTCATGAGCAGTTCTTC
14 | TRBJ2-1 | - | TRBV6-6 | - | CASTGGGGLREQFF | TGTGCCAGCACCGGAGGGGGGGGGCTGCGGGAGCAGTTCTTC